The clone carrying this TCR beta chain was detected only a few times. At one boundary the junction diverges from the germline segment, which might be a read error. The data were taken from a study of T cells in Graves' hyperthyroidism and ophthalmopathy. Germline lookup yields CDR1 SGHTA and CDR2 FQGNSA. The CDR3 is 14 residues long. Amplification of TCR beta CDR3 regions used RNA as the template. In the first-round RT-PCR of the TCR CDR3, the HTBI primer set was used. TCRdb reanalysed the multiplex PCR reads using MiXCR and keeps one entry per CDR3 protein. Of some 500,000 distinct CDR3 sequences listed, approximately 25% are singletons.

The sequencing sample was made of blood. The rearrangement uses TRBV7-2 and TRBJ1-6; 7 bases agree with TRBD1. The receptor was derived from a woman between 25 and 40 years old with Graves' ophthalmopathy. CDR3 region: CAGSSQGYNSPLHF. The DNA of the CDR3 is TGTGCCGGCAGTTCACAGGGGTATAATTCACCCCTCCACTTT.